This entry features one T cell receptor beta chain sequence. The length of the CDR3 is 15 residues. The germline CDR1 and CDR2 sequences are SNHLY and FYNNEI. J gave up 3 bases and V 4 bases, and 8 bases lay outside the gene matches. The sample belongs to a study of blood T cell repertoires in COVID-19. The protocol was immunoSEQ multiplex PCR, while the TCRdb copy is restricted to in-frame clones and leaves out a portion. The top ten hold about 2.3% of the sample, which has around 400,000 clones, 87% seen once. Sequencing used peripheral blood. This chain links TRBV2 with TRBJ2-7, with TRBD2 matching over 8 bases. The sequence came from a woman aged 60-75 years with COVID-19, enrolled during active disease. CDR3 in amino acids: CASSAESGGDYEQYF. The DNA for the CDR3 is TGTGCCAGCAGTGCCGAAAGCGGGGGCGACTACGAGCAGTACTTC.